Each of the 19 T cell receptor beta chains below was sequenced from the same sample in a study of T cells in Graves' hyperthyroidism and ophthalmopathy. RNA transcripts yielded amplified TCR beta CDR3 regions. HTBI primers were employed in a first-round RT-PCR of the TCR CDR3. MiXCR, run by TCRdb on the multiplex PCR reads, gives a single entry per CDR3 protein. The sample yields 600,000 to 800,000 distinct CDR3 sequences, approximately 40% seen once. Material for sequencing was blood. The receptors shown here come from a woman aged 40 to 50 with Graves' hyperthyroidism.

V gene TRBV6-5 combines with J gene TRBJ1-3, with D tentatively TRBD1 (6 bases). Germline V lookup: CDR1 MNHEY, CDR2 SVGAGI. V was shortened by 2 bases and J by 4 bases, with 9 bases between the two germline ends. The CDR3 length is 14 residues. The CDR3 DNA reads as TGTGCCAGCAGTTACAACAGGGCGGGAAACACCATATATTTT. Amino acid sequence: CASSYNRAGNTIYF.

The chain is built from TRBV5-6 and TRBJ2-7; D call uncertain. The germline V gene encodes CDR1 SGHDT and CDR2 YYEEEE. The CDR3 has 15 amino acids. V gave up 2 bases and J gave up 0 bases, with 12 bases separating them. CDR3 in amino acids: CASSFGGAVSYEQYF. The CDR3 DNA reads as TGTGCCAGCAGCTTTGGTGGCGCGGTCTCCTACGAGCAGTACTTC.

In this sample, this clonotype turned up many times. The gene calls are TRBV12-3 or TRBV12-4 and TRBJ1-5; weak D call: TRBD1 (6 bases). V was clipped by 6 bases and J by 7 bases, with 16 bases between them. The CDR3 runs to 14 residues. The CDR3 loop is CASSLYRVGQPQHF. The DNA of the CDR3 is TGTGCCAGCAGCCTATACAGGGTAGGGCAGCCCCAGCATTTT.

The V call is TRBV6-5, the J call TRBJ1-2, with 7 bases fitting TRBD1. The V segment lost 6 bases and the J segment 7 bases; nucleotides outside the gene matches: 11. The CDR3 is made up of 14 amino acids. Germline V gives CDR1 MNHEY, CDR2 SVGAGI. CDR3 residues: CASRQMTGSGGYTF. The DNA for the CDR3 is TGTGCCAGCAGACAGATGACAGGGTCCGGTGGCTACACCTTC.

This clonotype was counted a few times. V usage is TRBV10-3 and J usage is TRBJ1-5; D unresolved. The CDR3 has 12 amino acids. Germline loops: CDR1 ENHRY, CDR2 SYGVKD. Trimming removed 10 bases from V and 7 bases from J, with 14 bases in between. CDR3 nucleotide sequence: TGTGCCAGCGGAGAGAAAGGGCAGCCCCAGCATTTT. Translated, it gives CASGEKGQPQHF.

This clonotype was seen a handful of times. This chain joins TRBV2 and TRBJ1-2; the D is unclear. The V end was cut by 2 bases, the J end by 4 bases, with 8 bases between. The CDR3 is made up of 13 amino acids. Germline V lookup: CDR1 SNHLY, CDR2 FYNNEI. The DNA of the CDR3 is TGTGCCAGCAGTGAAACCTTTGGCTATGGCTACACCTTC. Protein: CASSETFGYGYTF.

This clonotype was seen repeatedly, ten times or more. The chain couples TRBV7-2 to TRBJ2-7, with D unclear. There are 16 residues in the CDR3. Germline lookup yields CDR1 SGHTA and CDR2 FQGNSA. V dropped 7 bases and J dropped 7 bases, with 26 bases sitting between them. CDR3: CASIRDAGAPPREQYF. CDR3 coding DNA: TGTGCCAGCATCAGAGACGCCGGTGCCCCTCCTCGGGAGCAGTACTTC.

As for this clonotype: A much larger clone lies one base from this, so it may be a read error. The CDR3 does not end in the conserved phenylalanine or tryptophan, so this is likely a read error. The CDR3 nucleotides read TGTGCCAGTAGTCCCCCGGGACTAGCGGAGCAGTACTCC. Translation: CASSPPGLAEQYS. This sequence joins TRBV19 and TRBJ2-7; 10 bases line up with TRBD2. Trimming cost V 5 bases and J 7 bases; bases outside gene matches: 5. CDR1 is LNHDA, CDR2 SQIVND, per germline (reference sequence). This CDR3 is 13 amino acids long.

A few counts support this clonotype. The gene calls are TRBV12-3 or TRBV12-4 and TRBJ1-2; 8 positions agree with TRBD1. The CDR3 sequence is 14 residues long. The trim removed 3 bases at V and 8 bases at J, leaving 8 bases unmatched. The CDR3 loop is CASSLSDRERGYTF. In DNA form, the CDR3 reads TGTGCCAGCAGTTTGTCGGACAGGGAAAGGGGCTACACCTTC.

V usage is TRBV7-9 and J usage is TRBJ2-7; 12 bases match TRBD1. The CDR3 covers 17 residues. Trimming cost V 10 bases and J 5 bases; bases outside gene matches: 18. From germline, CDR1 is SEHNR and CDR2 FQNEAQ (reference sequence). CDR3 sequence reads: CANSYSSGDRGHHEQYF. CDR3 nucleotides: TGTGCCAACAGTTACAGTAGTGGGGACAGGGGGCATCACGAGCAGTACTTC.

The chain has TRBV4-3 and TRBJ2-5, with D perhaps matching TRBD2 (5 bases). V lost 0 bases, J lost 5 bases, and 16 bases lay in between. This CDR3 contains 16 residues. CDR1 is LGHNA, CDR2 YSLEER, per germline. CDR3 bases: TGCGCCAGCAGCCAAGATCGGCCCCCACGGAGGGAGACCCAGTACTTC. Its translation: CASSQDRPPRRETQYF.

The table lists this clonotype with many counts. The chain's CDR3 is CASSLRLNSPLHF. The DNA of the CDR3 is TGTGCCAGCAGTTTACGATTGAACTCACCCCTCCACTTT. V is TRBV6-6 and J is TRBJ1-6, with D unclear. Trimming removed 4 bases at V and 10 bases at J, with 11 bases between. CDR1 MNHNY and CDR2 SVGAGI come from the germline V gene (reference sequence). The CDR3 contains 13 residues.

J is TRBJ1-2 and V is TRBV4-3; D gene ambiguous. The CDR3 sequence is 14 residues long. The ends were cut back, 0 bases at V and 8 bases at J, with 13 bases in the middle. The germline CDR1 and CDR2 sequences are LGHNA and YSLEER. The chain's CDR3 is CASSQDVDVGGYTF. CDR3 bases: TGCGCCAGCAGCCAAGATGTGGATGTTGGGGGCTACACCTTC.

The rearrangement links TRBV7-9 to TRBJ1-5; 7 nucleotides agree with TRBD1. Germline CDR1 and CDR2: SEHNR and FQNEAQ (reference sequence). The ends lost 5 bases at V and 7 bases at J; junction bases unmatched: 8. This CDR3 contains 14 residues. The CDR3 DNA reads TGTGCCAGCAGCCACCGGGACAGTCTGCAGCCCCAGCATTTT. Translated: CASSHRDSLQPQHF. Full variable domain (outside the CDR3, taken from reference TRBV7-9 and TRBJ1-5): DTGVSQNPRHKITKRGQNVTFRCDPISEHNRLYWYRQTLGQGPEFLTYFQNEAQLEKSRLLSDRFSAERPKGSFSTLEIQRTEQGDSAMYLCASSHRDSLQPQHFGDGTRLSIL.

This clonotype was seen only a few times. The chain links TRBV20-1 to TRBJ2-7; 8 nucleotides match TRBD2. Trimming removed 5 bases from V and 0 bases from J; junction bases left unmatched: 3. Germline lookup yields CDR1 DFQATT and CDR2 SNEGSKA (reference sequence). The CDR3 loop spans 13 amino acids. The CDR3 coding sequence is TGCAGTGCTCCGAGCGGGAGCTCCTACGAGCAGTACTTC. Its translation: CSAPSGSSYEQYF.

CDR3 bases: TGTGCCATCAGTGAAGTCCAGCCCTTAGGTGAAAAACTGTTTTTT. This translates into CAISEVQPLGEKLFF. J is TRBJ1-4 and V is TRBV10-3; D is ambiguous. The germline V and J ends were trimmed by 3 bases and 7 bases, with 15 bases remaining between them. The CDR3 consists of 15 residues. The germline gives CDR1 ENHRY, CDR2 SYGVKD.

This clonotype showed up many times. This chain links TRBV7-8 with TRBJ1-1; D not resolved. CDR1 is SGHVS and CDR2 is FQNEAQ in the germline V gene. This CDR3 comprises 14 residues. The V and J ends lost 5 bases and 5 bases respectively, with 15 bases between them. The CDR3 DNA sequence: TGTGCCAGCAGCCTCGAGCGTAAGGGAACTGAAGCTTTCTTT. This translates into CASSLERKGTEAFF.

This clonotype has only a few counts. For the CDR3, the DNA is TGTGCCAGCAGTCCGACAGGTGGGGGCTGGGAAAAACTGTTTTTT. This gives the protein CASSPTGGGWEKLFF. The J gene is TRBJ1-4, the V gene TRBV6-5, with a tentative D call TRBD1 (6 bases). Trimming took off 5 bases at V and 8 bases at J, with 18 bases between the two ends. The CDR3 has 15 amino acids. Germline V gene sequence: CDR1 MNHEY, CDR2 SVGAGI.

The chain employs TRBV29-1 and TRBJ1-2; D not resolved. Germline assignment: CDR1 SQVTM and CDR2 ANQGSEA. CDR3 length: 14 residues. V was cut by 7 bases and J by 1 base, with 16 bases left in between. The chain's CDR3 is CSGIGRRHNYGYTF. CDR3 DNA: TGCAGCGGTATCGGACGGAGACATAACTATGGCTACACCTTC.